This record covers a single TCR beta chain. Its target is not known. The data stem from a study of cytomegalovirus exposure and HLA in healthy donors. Study outcomes and limitations: Some segments of the V type, notably TRBV6-2 and TRBV6-3, were excluded as indistinguishable. The study had only CMV serostatus as immune exposure information. TCR beta chains numbering some 160 were designated cytomegalovirus-associated.

PCR involved 60 Vbeta and 13 Jbeta primers. Only in-frame clones appear in the TCRdb table, and some are missing; sequencing was by immunoSEQ multiplex PCR. The sample lists roughly 130,000 clones; around 75% were seen once. The CDR3 loop spans 13 amino acids. From germline, CDR1 is MDHEN and CDR2 SYDVKM. The ends were cut back, 7 bases at V and 8 bases at J, with 14 bases in the middle. The TCR comes from a female donor in good health and CMV-seronegative. The rearrangement joins TRBV28 to TRBJ1-4; D gene ambiguous. Source material: PBMCs. The CDR3 here is CASTGVTGEKLFF. The CDR3 DNA reads as TGTGCCAGCACCGGGGTAACCGGAGAAAAACTGTTTTTT.